Listed below are T cell receptor beta chains from one sample, sequenced in a study of beta chain features in type 1 diabetes. Clones were read by immunoSEQ multiplex PCR, and TCRdb kept only the in-frame ones, dropping some. The sample lists a few hundred thousand clones; over 9.5% were seen once. Sequencing was done on a sample of naive CD4+ T cells from blood. The source is a woman in her late teens or twenties with type 1 diabetes. CDR3s include the opening cysteine and the closing phenylalanine or tryptophan. A D gene is named only where the DNA matches it firmly. Size is omitted from some rows. Given values are once, few, many or a class for expanded clones.

CDR3 length | J gene | clone size | D gene | V gene | CDR3 protein | CDR3 DNA
15 | TRBJ2-2 | few | - | TRBV7-3 | CASTLQQGNAGELFF | TGTGCCAGCACCCTGCAACAGGGAAACGCCGGGGAGCTGTTTTTT
14 | TRBJ1-1 | few | - | TRBV5-1 | CASSYQDRPTEAFF | TGCGCCAGCAGCTATCAAGACAGACCCACTGAAGCTTTCTTT
16 | TRBJ2-1 | few | - | TRBV27 | CASSLQGLPSYNEQFF | TGTGCCAGCAGCTTACAGGGACTGCCCTCCTACAATGAGCAGTTCTTC
18 | TRBJ2-7 | few | TRBD1 | TRBV28 | CASRHDTGVLLLTYEQYF | TGTGCCAGCAGGCATGATACAGGGGTCCTACTCCTAACCTACGAGCAGTACTTC
17 | TRBJ2-1 | few | TRBD2 | TRBV4-2 | CASSRNTGTSGYNEQFF | TGTGCCAGCAGCCGTAATACCGGGACTAGCGGATACAATGAGCAGTTCTTC
17 | TRBJ2-7 | - | TRBD2 | TRBV7-9 | CASSPPRLGTSYYEQYF | TGTGCCAGCAGCCCCCCCCGGCTGGGGACTAGCTACTACGAGCAGTACTTC
17 | TRBJ2-2 | - | TRBD1 | TRBV7-9 | CASSLRPGQGVTGELFF | TGTGCCAGCAGCTTACGACCGGGACAGGGGGTTACCGGGGAGCTGTTTTTT
14 | TRBJ1-1 | few | - | TRBV7-9 | CASSLLQENTEAFF | TGTGCCAGCAGCCTACTCCAAGAGAACACTGAAGCTTTCTTT
16 | TRBJ1-4 | - | TRBD1 | TRBV4-3 | CASSQDLGRGYEKLFF | TGCGCCAGCAGCCAAGATTTGGGCAGGGGGTATGAAAAACTGTTTTTT
15 | TRBJ2-1 | few | TRBD2 | TRBV4-1 | CASSPGTSGSNEQFF | TGCGCCAGCAGCCCCGGGACTAGCGGGAGTAATGAGCAGTTCTTC
15 | TRBJ1-1 | few | TRBD1 | TRBV5-1 | CASSLDGTGVTEAFF | TGCGCCAGCAGCTTGGATGGGACAGGGGTCACTGAAGCTTTCTTT
12 | TRBJ1-5 | - | - | TRBV6-6 | CASNAGNQPQHF | TGTGCCAGCAACGCGGGGAATCAGCCCCAGCATTTT
13 | TRBJ1-2 | - | - | TRBV9 | CASSADTSYGYTF | TGTGCCAGCAGCGCGGACACTTCTTATGGCTACACCTTC
13 | TRBJ2-2 | - | - | TRBV23-1 | CASRQGTTGELFF | TGCGCCAGCAGGCAGGGTACCACCGGGGAGCTGTTTTTT
15 | TRBJ2-2 | - | - | TRBV9 | CASSVQGSNTGELFF | TGTGCCAGCAGCGTACAGGGATCGAACACCGGGGAGCTGTTTTTT
14 | TRBJ2-5 | - | - | TRBV7-9 | CASSPGLSQETQYF | TGTGCCAGCAGCCCAGGACTCTCCCAAGAGACCCAGTACTTC
15 | TRBJ1-5 | few | TRBD1 | TRBV29-1 | CSVDYDREWCQPQHF | TGCAGCGTTGATTACGACAGGGAGTGGTGTCAGCCCCAGCATTTT
14 | TRBJ1-5 | few | - | TRBV7-6 | CASSVNQGSQPQHF | TGTGCCAGCAGCGTGAACCAGGGGAGTCAGCCCCAGCATTTT
13 | TRBJ1-2 | few | TRBD1 | TRBV13 | CASSSQGNYGYTF | TGTGCCAGCAGCTCACAGGGGAACTATGGCTACACCTTC
14 | TRBJ1-5 | - | - | TRBV7-9 | CASSLGGGNQPQHF | TGTGCCAGCAGCTTAGGAGGCGGAAATCAGCCCCAGCATTTT
12 | TRBJ2-7 | few | TRBD1 | TRBV6-5 | CASRSGQREQYF | TGTGCCAGCAGGTCGGGACAGCGCGAGCAGTACTTC
18 | TRBJ2-4 | - | TRBD2 | TRBV7-9 | CASSLGLAGGLAKNIQYF | TGTGCCAGCAGCTTAGGACTAGCGGGGGGGCTAGCCAAAAACATTCAGTACTTC
16 | TRBJ1-3 | - | - | TRBV6-6 | CASSTRDTRSGNTIYF | TGTGCCAGCAGTACACGGGACACCAGATCTGGAAACACCATATATTTT
16 | TRBJ2-1 | once | TRBD2 | TRBV5-1 | CASSRAGGRGTNEQFF | TGCGCCAGCAGCAGGGCTGGCGGGAGGGGGACGAATGAGCAGTTCTTC
19 | TRBJ1-5 | - | TRBD1 | TRBV4-3 | CASSHRDRQQSYSNQPQHF | TGCGCCAGCAGCCATAGGGACAGACAACAATCCTATAGCAATCAGCCCCAGCATTTT
15 | TRBJ1-2 | - | TRBD1 | TRBV6-6 | CASSYPGTEAYGYTF | TGTGCCAGCAGTTACCCCGGGACAGAAGCCTATGGCTACACCTTC
16 | TRBJ2-1 | few | - | TRBV4-1 | CASSQDTGLAYNEQFF | TGCGCCAGCAGCCAAGACACAGGGCTCGCGTACAATGAGCAGTTCTTC
16 | TRBJ2-7 | - | TRBD1 | TRBV5-1 | CASSPRTGTVWGEQYF | TGCGCCAGCAGCCCCCGGACAGGGACCGTTTGGGGCGAGCAGTACTTC
13 | TRBJ2-1 | - | - | TRBV19 | CASSPPYHGEQFF | TGTGCCAGTAGTCCACCTTACCACGGTGAGCAGTTCTTC
20 | TRBJ2-7 | - | TRBD2 | TRBV23-1 | CASSQSSRDRLAGGPPEQYF | TGCGCCAGCAGTCAATCTTCTCGGGACAGGTTAGCGGGAGGGCCGCCAGAGCAGTACTTC
15 | TRBJ1-2 | - | TRBD1 | TRBV5-4 | CASSQGQGENYGYTF | TGTGCCAGCAGCCAAGGACAGGGCGAAAACTATGGCTACACCTTC
16 | TRBJ2-7 | few | TRBD2 | TRBV7-2 | CASSSQSLAGVYEQYF | TGTGCCAGCAGCTCCCAGTCCTTAGCGGGAGTATACGAGCAGTACTTC
15 | TRBJ2-7 | - | - | TRBV6-1 | CASSLMDSAPYEQYF | TGTGCCAGCAGCCTCATGGACTCAGCCCCCTACGAGCAGTACTTC
13 | TRBJ2-5 | - | TRBD2 | TRBV27 | CASSLRGGETQYF | TGTGCCAGCAGTTTAAGGGGAGGGGAGACCCAGTACTTC
15 | TRBJ1-5 | - | TRBD1 | TRBV5-1 | CASSPQGALREPQHF | TGCGCCAGCAGCCCCCAGGGGGCTCTTCGGGAGCCCCAGCATTTT
14 | TRBJ2-1 | - | TRBD1 | TRBV9 | CASSYTGGHNEQFF | TGTGCCAGCTCATACACAGGGGGACACAATGAGCAGTTCTTC
12 | TRBJ2-1 | few | - | TRBV27 | CASHYLYNEQFF | TGTGCCAGCCACTACCTTTACAATGAGCAGTTCTTC
14 | TRBJ1-1 | few | - | TRBV28 | CASSLRQINTEAFF | TGTGCCAGCAGTTTACGCCAGATTAACACTGAAGCTTTCTTT
16 | TRBJ2-3 | few | - | TRBV10-3 | CAISGNPPVGTDTQYF | TGTGCCATCAGTGGGAACCCCCCGGTCGGGACAGATACGCAGTATTTT
17 | TRBJ2-1 | - | TRBD2 | TRBV28 | CASSFFPAGGTYNEQFF | TGTGCCAGCAGTTTCTTCCCAGCGGGAGGTACCTACAATGAGCAGTTCTTC
14 | TRBJ2-7 | few | TRBD1 | TRBV29-1 | CSVEQGQGSYEQYF | TGCAGCGTTGAGCAGGGACAGGGATCCTACGAGCAGTACTTC
13 | TRBJ2-3 | few | - | TRBV7-2 | CASSLGGADTQYF | TGTGCCAGCAGCTTAGGGGGGGCAGATACGCAGTATTTT
13 | TRBJ2-7 | - | TRBD1 | TRBV9 | CASAGTGGFEQYF | TGTGCCAGCGCCGGGACAGGGGGGTTCGAGCAGTACTTC
13 | TRBJ1-2 | - | TRBD1 | TRBV7-3 | CASLTGSFCGYTF | TGTGCCAGCCTGACAGGGAGCTTCTGTGGCTACACCTTC
12 | TRBJ2-5 | once | - | TRBV5-1 | CASSGVGGTQYF | TGCGCCAGCAGCGGGGTCGGGGGGACCCAGTACTTC
14 | TRBJ2-7 | - | - | TRBV19 | CASSTDRPPYAQYF | TGTGCCAGTAGTACCGACAGGCCCCCCTACGCGCAGTACTTC
14 | TRBJ2-7 | few | - | TRBV30 | CAWKGRQGGAEQYF | TGTGCCTGGAAGGGTAGGCAGGGTGGGGCCGAGCAGTACTTC
12 | TRBJ2-1 | - | TRBD2 | TRBV10-3 | CAISSGYNEQFF | TGTGCCATTTCTAGCGGTTACAATGAGCAGTTCTTC
17 | TRBJ2-3 | - | TRBD1 | TRBV4-3 | CASSQRVTGEGADTQYF | TGCGCCAGCAGCCAACGCGTGACAGGGGAAGGCGCAGATACGCAGTATTTT
15 | TRBJ2-7 | - | - | TRBV18 | CASSPVTGSSYEQYF | TGTGCCAGCTCACCAGTTACCGGGAGCTCCTACGAGCAGTACTTC
15 | TRBJ1-5 | once | TRBD1 | TRBV19 | CASSSTGKGNQPQHF | TGTGCCAGTAGCTCGACAGGGAAGGGCAATCAGCCCCAGCATTTT
14 | TRBJ2-1 | few | - | TRBV10-3 | CAISVGGSYNEQFF | TGTGCCATCAGTGTGGGGGGTTCCTACAATGAGCAGTTCTTC